This TCR beta chain was profiled in a study of radiation and T cells in renal cell carcinoma. Sample time point: blood 2 weeks post-SBRT. The treatment is: 15 Gy SBRT to primary tumor, nephrectomy 4 weeks later. With 4 bases removed from V and 0 bases from J, the gap between germline ends came to 12 bases. This CDR3 has 15 residues. Per germline, CDR1 MNHEY and CDR2 SVGAGI. Sequencing used immunoSEQ multiplex PCR; TCRdb keeps in-frame clones, though not all of them. This sample yields 100,000 to 150,000 clones, of which around 81% are seen a single time; 5.8% belongs to the top ten. The V call is TRBV6-5, the J call TRBJ1-1; D call uncertain. The input for sequencing was blood, taken from a patient whose treatment included radiotherapy and nephrectomy. The receptor was derived from a man in his forties or fifties with renal cell carcinoma. Written as DNA, the CDR3 is TGTGCCAGCAGTTCCCCGAATCGTTTGAACACTGAAGCTTTCTTT. Residues: CASSSPNRLNTEAFF.